These 20 T cell receptor beta chains share one sample of origin, sequenced in a study of T cell responses to AZD1222 COVID-19 vaccine (dated by TCRdb to about 2021). The method was the immunoSEQ multiplex PCR assay. Here the immuneACCESS table is served through TCRdb, limited to in-frame sequences with V and J called. Missing clones are a known gap in these copies; in checked studies unresolved V genes cover under half, and the rest lacks a known reason. The sample table contains roughly 120,000 clones; only one count was recorded for approximately 85% of them. The leading ten clones occupy around 4.4% of the sample. Explained via the paper, the time point label denotes: about 28 days (+/-7) after the second vaccine dose. This specimen consisted of peripheral blood, obtained 28 days after the second AZD1222 dose. The receptors were gathered from an adult who received the AZD1222 COVID-19 vaccine.

The V and J genes are TRBV18 and TRBJ1-4, with D uncertain. V was pared by 6 bases and J by 0 bases, with 8 bases between. Germline CDR1 reads KGHSH; CDR2 reads LQKENI. The length of the CDR3 is 14 residues. The CDR3 region is CASSLSATNEKLFF. The CDR3 nucleotides read TGTGCCAGCTCCCTCAGTGCAACTAATGAAAAACTGTTTTTT. The complete variable domain, with remaining parts taken from reference TRBV18 and TRBJ1-4, reads NAGVMQNPRHLVRRRGQEARLRCSPMKGHSHVYWYRQLPEEGLKFMVYLQKENIIDESGMPKERFSAEFPKEGPSILRIQQVVRGDSAAYFCASSLSATNEKLFFGSGTQLSVL.

The V gene is TRBV5-4, the J gene TRBJ1-6; the match to TRBD1 covers 10 bases. V shed 4 bases, J shed 8 bases, and the junction held 12 bases outside the gene matches. The CDR3 is 17 residues long. From germline, CDR1 is SGHNT and CDR2 YYREEE (reference sequence). The CDR3 loop reads CASSPGGFGQGDSPLHF. Written as DNA, the CDR3 is TGTGCCAGCAGCCCGGGGGGTTTTGGACAGGGGGATTCACCCCTCCACTTT.

The rearrangement joins TRBV20-1 to TRBJ1-4, with D unclear. This CDR3 is built from 16 residues. Trimming left V 3 bases short and J 4 bases short, with 18 bases between. CDR1 is DFQATT, CDR2 SNEGSKA, per germline (reference sequence). The CDR3 coding sequence is TGCAGTGCTAGTGACACCCCGTGGGGTCGTAATGAAAAACTGTTTTTT. Protein product: CSASDTPWGRNEKLFF.

The chain uses TRBV5-1 and TRBJ1-4; no reliable D call. This CDR3 spans 16 amino acids. Deletions cut 1 base from V and 0 bases from J, with 10 bases between. Germline V gene sequence: CDR1 SGHRS, CDR2 YFSETQ. The CDR3 bases are TGCGCCAGCAGCTTGAATAGGGCTGCAACTAATGAAAAACTGTTTTTT. Encoded protein: CASSLNRAATNEKLFF.

This clone was counted a single time. This chain links TRBV30 with TRBJ2-5; D unclear. Between the trimmed V and J ends, which lost 2 bases and 8 bases, there was a span of 9 bases. Germline V gives CDR1 GTSNPN, CDR2 SVGIG (reference sequence). The CDR3 is made up of 11 amino acids. The CDR3 sequence is CAWSSGNTQYF. CDR3 DNA sequence: TGTGCCTGGAGTTCTGGAAACACCCAGTACTTC.

This clone was detected only a few times. This chain links TRBV3-1 (or the pseudogene TRBV3-2) with TRBJ1-4, with a tentative D call TRBD1 (6 bases). The V and J ends lost 1 base and 8 bases respectively, with 14 bases between them. Germline CDR1 and CDR2: LGHDT and YNNKEL (reference sequence). The CDR3 covers 15 residues. CDR3 amino acids: CASSQGSGASEKLFF. DNA for the CDR3: TGTGCCAGCAGCCAAGGCTCGGGGGCTTCCGAAAAACTGTTTTTT.

The CDR3 DNA sequence: TGTGCCAGCAGAGGTGGGGGATTCAGCTATGGCTACACCTTC. This sequence encodes CASRGGGFSYGYTF. The chain recombines TRBV27 with TRBJ1-2; TRBD1 might be the D (5 bases). Germline V CDR1 and CDR2: MNHEY, SMNVEV (reference sequence). The CDR3 has 14 residues. The ends were cut back, 6 bases at V and 4 bases at J, with 15 bases in the middle.

The chain links TRBV28 to TRBJ1-3, with D uncertain. The CDR3 is 20 amino acids. Per germline, CDR1 MDHEN and CDR2 SYDVKM. Deletions cut 6 bases from V and 0 bases from J, with 27 bases between. The CDR3: CASSVPFGSELISSGNTIYF. DNA for the CDR3: TGTGCCAGCAGCGTGCCATTCGGGTCAGAACTTATTAGCTCTGGAAACACCATATATTTT.

The chain joins TRBV3-1 (or the pseudogene TRBV3-2) to TRBJ2-3; D is unclear. Trimming cost V 4 bases and J 4 bases, with 6 bases left between them. Germline V gene data show CDR1 as LGHDT and CDR2 as YNNKEL (reference sequence). The CDR3 covers 12 residues. CDR3 sequence: CASSLVSDTQYF. CDR3 sequence (DNA): TGTGCCAGCAGCCTAGTTTCAGATACGCAGTATTTT.

The V gene is TRBV6-6, the J gene TRBJ2-1; a possible D gene is TRBD2 (5 bases). V dropped 2 bases and J dropped 8 bases, with 16 bases sitting between them. The CDR3 length is 15 residues. CDR1 and CDR2 from the germline V gene are MNHNY and SVGAGI (reference sequence). The CDR3 is CASSYKAAGAYEQFF. Here the CDR3 DNA reads TGTGCCAGCAGTTACAAGGCGGCGGGCGCTTATGAGCAGTTCTTC.

The CDR3 is CAISESGPTVYSGNTIYF. The DNA for the CDR3 is TGTGCCATCAGTGAGTCGGGACCGACCGTCTACTCTGGAAACACCATATATTTT. The chain combines TRBV10-3 with TRBJ1-3; D is possibly TRBD1 (5 bases). The CDR3 spans 18 residues. In germline, CDR1 is ENHRY, CDR2 SYGVKD. Deletions cut 0 bases from V and 0 bases from J, with 15 bases between.

The chain couples TRBV5-5 to TRBJ1-5, with a possible D match to TRBD1 (5 bases). The CDR3 loop spans 16 amino acids. V lost 0 bases, J lost 0 bases, and 10 bases lay in between. Germline CDR1 is SGHKS and CDR2 is YYEKEE (reference sequence). The CDR3 reads CASSLASGNSNQPQHF. The CDR3 DNA sequence: TGTGCCAGCAGCTTGGCCTCAGGGAATAGCAATCAGCCCCAGCATTTT.

J is TRBJ2-7 and V is TRBV9; TRBD1 is a possible D gene (5 bases). The V end lost 0 bases, the J end lost 4 bases, and 17 bases lay between the germline ends. Germline V gives CDR1 SGDLS, CDR2 YYNGEE. This CDR3 comprises 16 residues. This chain's CDR3 is CASSVEPGNSIYEQYF. The CDR3 DNA follows: TGTGCCAGCAGCGTAGAGCCAGGGAATTCAATTTACGAGCAGTACTTC. The full variable domain, in which reference TRBV9 and TRBJ2-7 provide the parts outside the CDR3, is DSGVTQTPKHLITATGQRVTLRCSPRSGDLSVYWYQQSLDQGLQFLIQYYNGEERAKGNILERFSAQQFPDLHSELNLSSLELGDSALYFCASSVEPGNSIYEQYFGPGTRLTVT.

This clone turned up a few times. The V call is TRBV5-4, the J call TRBJ2-7, with 7 bases fitting TRBD1. With 3 bases clipped from V and 3 bases from J, the junction kept 9 bases outside the gene matches. The CDR3 covers 15 residues. Germline lookup yields CDR1 SGHNT and CDR2 YYREEE (reference sequence). The CDR3 reads CASSSGIWDSYEQYF. Here the CDR3 DNA reads TGTGCCAGCAGCTCCGGTATATGGGACAGCTACGAGCAGTACTTC.

This chain connects TRBV5-1 to TRBJ2-7; 9 bases are shared with TRBD1. Germline V lookup: CDR1 SGHRS, CDR2 YFSETQ. The CDR3 has 16 residues. J lost 4 bases, V lost 0 bases, and 8 bases had no gene match. The CDR3 region has the DNA TGCGCCAGCAGCTTGGCCCCGGGACAGGGTCTTTACGAGCAGTACTTC. Translated, it gives CASSLAPGQGLYEQYF.

V is TRBV19 and J is TRBJ2-7; 10 nucleotides line up with TRBD1. Trimming cost V 6 bases and J 6 bases; bases outside gene matches: 11. CDR3 length equals 15 residues. Per germline, CDR1 LNHDA and CDR2 SQIVND (reference sequence). The CDR3 DNA sequence: TGTGCCAGTAGCCCGAGGGGACAGGGGACGGCCGAGCAGTACTTC. Amino acids: CASSPRGQGTAEQYF.

The count of this clone is one. V gene TRBV27 combines with J gene TRBJ1-4; a weak D match, TRBD1 (5 bases). V lost 2 bases and J lost 7, with 14 bases in between. Germline V CDR1 and CDR2: MNHEY, SMNVEV (reference sequence). This CDR3 contains 15 residues. The CDR3: CASSLNGADFEKLFF. The CDR3 DNA sequence: TGTGCCAGCAGTTTAAACGGGGCGGATTTTGAAAAACTGTTTTTT.

The chain joins TRBV5-5 to TRBJ2-5; D is unresolved. The germline gives CDR1 SGHKS, CDR2 YYEKEE (reference sequence). CDR3 size: 14 residues. Trimming stripped 4 bases from V and 2 bases from J, with 12 bases between. CDR3 nucleotide sequence: TGTGCCAGCAGCCCCCCCGCGAAACAAGAGACCCAGTACTTC. This encodes CASSPPAKQETQYF.

Only a few counts were recorded for this clone. The CDR3 protein is CAWSPLQGFGDYGYTF. The CDR3 DNA is TGTGCCTGGAGTCCTCTACAGGGGTTTGGGGACTATGGCTACACCTTC. The rearrangement uses TRBV30 and TRBJ1-2; TRBD1 aligns across 7 bases. The V segment lost 2 bases and the J segment 3 bases; nucleotides outside the gene matches: 12. Germline V gene data show CDR1 as GTSNPN and CDR2 as SVGIG (reference sequence). This CDR3 spans 16 amino acids. Looking up the rest from reference TRBV30 and TRBJ1-2 gives the full variable domain: SQTIHQWPATLVQPVGSPLSLECTVEGTSNPNLYWYRQAAGRGLQLLFYSVGIGQISSEVPQNLSASRPQDRQFILSSKKLLLSDSGFYLCAWSPLQGFGDYGYTFGSGTRLTVV.

This chain connects TRBV28 to TRBJ1-5; 8 bases match TRBD1. Germline assignment: CDR1 MDHEN and CDR2 SYDVKM. The CDR3 has 16 residues. Trimming removed 1 base from V and 2 bases from J; junction bases left unmatched: 4. This CDR3 reads CASSLSRTGRNQPQHF. In nucleotides, the CDR3 is TGTGCCAGCAGTTTATCCCGGACAGGGCGCAATCAGCCCCAGCATTTT. Full variable domain (outside the CDR3, taken from reference TRBV28 and TRBJ1-5): DVKVTQSSRYLVKRTGEKVFLECVQDMDHENMFWYRQDPGLGLRLIYFSYDVKMKEKGDIPEGYSVSREKKERFSLILESASTNQTSMYLCASSLSRTGRNQPQHFGDGTRLSIL.